The T cell receptor beta chain under discussion was sequenced for a study of identifying expanded T cells in peripheral blood. Findings of the study overall: Differentially abundant clones: around 1.1 between replicates, around 16 at about 13 days, less than 25 at four.

The method was immunoSEQ multiplex PCR; TCRdb's version includes in-frame clones alone and lacks a portion of them. This table holds about 78,000 clones, 84% found once. Comment on this clone: Its antigen is still unknown.

The V gene end was trimmed by 3 bases and the J gene end by 3 bases; junction bases not matched to a gene: 2. The V gene's germline CDR1 is SGHNT and CDR2 YYREEE (reference sequence). The CDR3 has 15 residues. The rearrangement links TRBV5-4 to TRBJ2-2; 10 bases map to TRBD1. The sequenced material came from blood. The clonotype originates from a person aged 18-70 years in good health. In DNA, the CDR3 is TGTGCCAGCAGCTACGGACAGGGGGACACCGGGGAGCTGTTTTTT. Translating gives CASSYGQGDTGELFF.